This T cell receptor (beta chain) comes out of a study of blood T cell repertoires in COVID-19. For the study at large: Acute-phase and convalescent COVID-19 samples originated in the United States, Italy and Spain. Sample material is recorded as cDNA or gDNA derived from T cells, B-cell-depleted T cells, or PBMCs.

Authors' methods: It was from reference gene primer amplification that nucleated cell counts were estimated. The table came from immunoSEQ multiplex PCR; TCRdb's copy has only in-frame clones and leaves some out. V and J calls and clone size follow that table, whereas D and trimming were derived from the DNA. Among about 35,000 clones listed, approximately 87% were seen once. This clone has only a few counts. V lost 5 bases and J lost 4; bases outside the gene matches: 9. The CDR3 contains 15 residues. CDR1 and CDR2 (germline): LNHDA, SQIVND (reference sequence). The specimen was peripheral blood. The origin of this receptor is a man older than 75 with active COVID-19. This chain connects TRBV19 to TRBJ2-5; 8 bases are a match to TRBD2. The CDR3 loop reads CASSPPGRGGETQYF. The CDR3 DNA sequence: TGTGCCAGTAGTCCACCGGGACGGGGGGGAGAGACCCAGTACTTC.